Presented here are 21 T cell receptor beta chains from one specimen sequenced in a study of blood T cell repertoires in COVID-19 (dated by TCRdb to the early 2020s). Libraries came from the immunoSEQ multiplex PCR assay. TCRdb obtained this table from immuneACCESS and retained in-frame rearrangements with V and J assigned. These tables miss some clones; where compared with another copy, unresolved V genes account for less than half of the shortfall, and the remainder is unexplained. The sample data list more than 150,000 clones, and almost 80% of these were observed just once. The top ten clones comprise roughly 28% of the sample. The source material was peripheral blood. All receptors come from a woman aged 70 to 79 with acute or convalescent COVID-19.

This clone was recorded a few times. J is TRBJ2-3 and V is TRBV7-8; TRBD2 aligns across 10 bases. There are 17 residues in the CDR3. Unmatched junction bases numbered 6, after V lost 1 base and J lost 2 bases. CDR1 SGHVS and CDR2 FQNEAQ come from the germline V gene. The DNA for the CDR3 is TGTGCCAGCAGCTTAGTGACTAGCGGGTGGCACACAGATACGCAGTATTTT. Amino acids: CASSLVTSGWHTDTQYF.

The CDR3 here is CASSIDRGIGELFF. CDR3 nucleotide sequence: TGTGCCAGTAGTATAGATAGGGGAATCGGGGAGCTGTTTTTT. The chain links TRBV19 to TRBJ2-2; maybe TRBD1 (5 bases). The CDR3 sequence is 14 residues long. The V end lost 0 bases, the J end lost 7 bases, and 9 bases lay between the germline ends. CDR1 and CDR2 from the germline V gene are LNHDA and SQIVND (reference sequence).

In the case of this clone: This may come from a read error, since a much larger clone is one base off. The V gene is TRBV5-4, the J gene TRBJ2-7, with TRBD2 as a possible D gene (6 bases). CDR3 size: 15 residues. The germline V and J ends were trimmed by 3 bases and 6 bases, with 19 bases remaining between them. Germline-derived CDR1 and CDR2 are SGHNT and YYREEE (reference sequence). The CDR3 bases are TGTGCCAGCAGCTCGGGCTTTGAGGGGACTCGCGAGCAGTACTTC. It codes for CASSSGFEGTREQYF.

This chain links TRBV12-5 with TRBJ1-2, with TRBD1 identical over 8 bases. CDR1 LGHNT and CDR2 FRNRAP come from the germline V gene. Unmatched junction bases numbered 3, after V lost 5 bases and J lost 4 bases. The CDR3 loop spans 13 amino acids. The CDR3 DNA reads as TGTGCTAGTGGTAAACAGGGGGGCTATGGCTACACCTTC. This sequence encodes CASGKQGGYGYTF.

The chain uses TRBV3-1 (or the pseudogene TRBV3-2) and TRBJ1-1, with D possibly being TRBD1 (6 bases). Germline loops: CDR1 LGHDT, CDR2 YNNKEL (reference sequence). The CDR3 spans 14 residues. Trimming cost V 4 bases and J 6 bases, with 15 bases left between them. For the CDR3, the DNA is TGTGCCAGCAGCCCACAGGGCCGAGGCCCTGAAGCTTTCTTT. Its protein is CASSPQGRGPEAFF.

The chain carries TRBV5-4 and TRBJ2-3, with 9 nucleotides matching TRBD1. This CDR3 comprises 16 residues. V was clipped by 3 bases and J by 4 bases; unmatched bases: 9. Germline V gives CDR1 SGHNT, CDR2 YYREEE (reference sequence). The DNA for the CDR3 is TGTGCCAGCAGCTCCGGAGGACAGGGGATATCAGATACGCAGTATTTT. This gives the protein CASSSGGQGISDTQYF.

The chain employs TRBV15 and TRBJ1-1, with D perhaps matching TRBD1 (5 bases). Germline-derived CDR1 and CDR2 are LNHNV and YYDKDF (reference sequence). This CDR3 is 15 amino acids long. The ends were cut back, 0 bases at V and 6 bases at J, with 14 bases in the middle. The CDR3 DNA reads as TGTGCCACCAGCAGAGACCTGTGGAAAGGGGCTGAAGCTTTCTTT. It translates to CATSRDLWKGAEAFF.

This chain joins TRBV24-1 and TRBJ1-1, with 9 bases fitting TRBD1. V dropped 9 bases and J dropped 0; count of bases not matched to a gene: 7. The CDR3 has 15 residues. Per the germline V gene, CDR1 is KGHDR and CDR2 is SFDVKD. This CDR3 reads CATRGQGSMNTEAFF. Here the CDR3 DNA reads TGTGCCACCCGGGGACAGGGTTCCATGAACACTGAAGCTTTCTTT.

This chain joins TRBV30 and TRBJ1-6; a possible D gene is TRBD1 (5 bases). This CDR3 comprises 14 residues. The V end was cut by 4 bases, the J end by 4 bases, with 11 bases between. The germline CDR1 and CDR2 sequences are GTSNPN and SVGIG (reference sequence). The CDR3 coding sequence is TGTGCCTGGACGGCAGGGCCGTATAATTCACCCCTCCACTTT. Its protein is CAWTAGPYNSPLHF.

The chain links TRBV30 to TRBJ2-1; 12 nucleotides align to TRBD2. The CDR3 spans 17 residues. The germline V gene encodes CDR1 GTSNPN and CDR2 SVGIG (reference sequence). The J segment lost 5 bases and the V segment lost 4 bases, leaving 12 bases of the junction unmatched. CDR3 sequence reads: CAWNKGLLAGGNNEQFF. The CDR3 region has the DNA TGTGCCTGGAACAAAGGCTTACTAGCGGGGGGAAACAATGAGCAGTTCTTC.

The chain joins TRBV11-3 to TRBJ1-5, with D perhaps TRBD1 (6 bases). The germline gives CDR1 SGHNT, CDR2 YENEEA. CDR3 length: 16 amino acids. V gave up 2 bases and J gave up 1 base, with 12 bases separating them. CDR3 sequence: CASSLYHRESNQPQHF. For the CDR3, the DNA is TGTGCCAGCAGCTTATATCACAGGGAGAGCAATCAGCCCCAGCATTTT. Full variable domain (rest looked up from reference TRBV11-3 and TRBJ1-5): EAGVVQSPRYKIIEKKQPVAFWCNPISGHNTLYWYLQNLGQGPELLIRYENEEAVDDSQLPKDRFSAERLKGVDSTLKIQPAELGDSAVYLCASSLYHRESNQPQHFGDGTRLSIL.

V is TRBV30 and J is TRBJ2-7; no clear D gene. Germline V lookup: CDR1 GTSNPN, CDR2 SVGIG (reference sequence). This CDR3 is 14 amino acids long. Trimming removed 1 base from V and 2 bases from J, with 12 bases in between. CDR3 sequence reads: CAWSAQRPPYEQYF. The DNA of the CDR3 is TGTGCCTGGAGTGCCCAGAGGCCCCCCTACGAGCAGTACTTC.

The chain is built from TRBV10-3 and TRBJ2-7; TRBD2 matches at 7 bases. J was trimmed by 4 bases and V by 4 bases; bases with no gene match: 13. Germline V gives CDR1 ENHRY, CDR2 SYGVKD. The CDR3 consists of 16 residues. CDR3 nucleotide sequence: TGTGCCATCAGTGCGGGGGTGGGGCGGGAGCTTTACGAGCAGTACTTC. Residues: CAISAGVGRELYEQYF.

This clone was detected a few times. This chain links TRBV6-1 with TRBJ1-6, with TRBD1 identical over 11 bases. V shed 1 base, J shed 2 bases, and the junction held 13 bases outside the gene matches. In germline, CDR1 is MNHNS, CDR2 SASEGT. CDR3 length equals 21 residues. CDR3 DNA sequence: TGTGCCAGCAGTGAAGGAAGGACAGGGGGCGGTTCTCGGGCCTATAATTCACCCCTCCACTTT. It specifies CASSEGRTGGGSRAYNSPLHF.

This clone occurred once. The CDR3 sequence: CSVEGGYGGDEQYF. CDR3 coding DNA: TGCAGCGTTGAAGGAGGGTACGGGGGTGACGAGCAGTACTTC. The chain joins TRBV29-1 to TRBJ2-7, with D perhaps TRBD2 (6 bases). V lost 1 base, J lost 5 bases, and 15 bases lay in between. Per the germline V gene, CDR1 is SQVTM and CDR2 is ANQGSEA. CDR3 length: 14 residues.

V usage is TRBV3-1 (or the pseudogene TRBV3-2) and J usage is TRBJ2-7, with TRBD1 matching 8 bases. The length of the CDR3 is 15 residues. Germline V gives CDR1 LGHDT, CDR2 YNNKEL (reference sequence). The V and J ends lost 2 bases and 0 bases, in that order; junction bases with no gene match: 3. The CDR3 loop reads CASSQSGGRSYEQYF. The CDR3 nucleotides are TGTGCCAGCAGCCAATCAGGGGGCCGCTCCTACGAGCAGTACTTC.

V usage is TRBV28 and J usage is TRBJ2-7; 9 nucleotides align to TRBD2. This CDR3 contains 14 residues. CDR1 and CDR2 (germline): MDHEN, SYDVKM. V shed 6 bases and J 2 bases; nucleotides not matched to a gene: 5. CDR3 residues: CASRTTSGPYEQYF. Written as DNA, the CDR3 is TGTGCCAGCAGGACGACTAGCGGTCCCTACGAGCAGTACTTC.

The chain couples TRBV30 to TRBJ2-2; TRBD1 matches at 9 bases. Germline V gene sequence: CDR1 GTSNPN, CDR2 SVGIG (reference sequence). The CDR3 loop spans 16 amino acids. With V trimmed by 7 bases and J by 6 bases, 15 bases remained unmatched. The CDR3 DNA is TGTGCCTTTTCGTCCTCGGGGACAGGGTCGTCCGGGGAGCTGTTTTTT. Its translation: CAFSSSGTGSSGELFF.

This clone has just one count. The J gene is TRBJ2-7, the V gene TRBV27; weak D call: TRBD1 (5 bases). CDR1 and CDR2 (germline): MNHEY, SMNVEV (reference sequence). V was pared by 3 bases and J by 0 bases, with 9 bases between. The CDR3 spans 14 residues. The DNA of the CDR3 is TGTGCCAGCAGTTTGCAGGGTGACTCCTACGAGCAGTACTTC. Its protein is CASSLQGDSYEQYF.

In its sample, this clone was seen a few times. The V and J genes are TRBV5-1 and TRBJ2-5; the match to TRBD2 covers 10 bases. Per germline, CDR1 SGHRS and CDR2 YFSETQ. This CDR3 has 16 residues. The V gene end was trimmed by 4 bases and the J gene end by 2 bases; junction bases not matched to a gene: 8. The CDR3 reads CASSHTGLAQQETQYF. In nucleotides, the CDR3 is TGCGCCAGCAGCCATACGGGACTAGCGCAACAAGAGACCCAGTACTTC.

This clone was counted a few times. J is TRBJ1-2 and V is TRBV6-5, with TRBD1 matching over 10 bases. The CDR3 runs 14 residues. The germline V gene has CDR1 MNHEY and CDR2 SVGAGI. V shed 6 bases and J 5 bases; nucleotides not matched to a gene: 6. The CDR3 loop is CASSPTGGFYGYTF. In DNA, the CDR3 is TGTGCCAGCAGCCCGACAGGGGGCTTTTATGGCTACACCTTC.